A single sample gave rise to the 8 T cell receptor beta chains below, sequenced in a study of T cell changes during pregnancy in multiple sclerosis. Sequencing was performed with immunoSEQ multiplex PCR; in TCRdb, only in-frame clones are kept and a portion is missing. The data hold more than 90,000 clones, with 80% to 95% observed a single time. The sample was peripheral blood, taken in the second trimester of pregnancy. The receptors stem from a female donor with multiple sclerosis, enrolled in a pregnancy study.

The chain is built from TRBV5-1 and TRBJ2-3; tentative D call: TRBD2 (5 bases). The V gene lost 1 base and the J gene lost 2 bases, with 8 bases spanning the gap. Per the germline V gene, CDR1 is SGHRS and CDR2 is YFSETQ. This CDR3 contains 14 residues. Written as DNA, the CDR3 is TGCGCCAGCAGCTTGAGCGGTGACACAGATACGCAGTATTTT. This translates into CASSLSGDTDTQYF.

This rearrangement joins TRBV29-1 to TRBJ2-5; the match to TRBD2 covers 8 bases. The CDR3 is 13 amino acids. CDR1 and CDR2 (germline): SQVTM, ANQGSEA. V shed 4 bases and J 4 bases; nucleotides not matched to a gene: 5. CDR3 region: CSVGGLAGETQYF. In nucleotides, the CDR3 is TGCAGCGTTGGCGGCCTAGCGGGAGAGACCCAGTACTTC.

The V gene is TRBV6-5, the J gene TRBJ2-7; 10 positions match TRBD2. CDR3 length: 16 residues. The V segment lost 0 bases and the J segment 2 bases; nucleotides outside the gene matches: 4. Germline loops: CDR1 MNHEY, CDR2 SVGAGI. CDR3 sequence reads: CASSYSTSGPTYEQYF. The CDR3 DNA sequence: TGTGCCAGCAGTTACTCGACTAGCGGGCCTACCTACGAGCAGTACTTC.

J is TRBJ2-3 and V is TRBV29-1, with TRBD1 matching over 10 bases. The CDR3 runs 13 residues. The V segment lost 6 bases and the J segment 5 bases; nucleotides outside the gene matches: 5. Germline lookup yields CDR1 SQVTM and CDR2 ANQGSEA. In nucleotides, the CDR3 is TGCAGCGTCCGACAGGGGGCTGAAGATACGCAGTATTTT. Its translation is CSVRQGAEDTQYF.

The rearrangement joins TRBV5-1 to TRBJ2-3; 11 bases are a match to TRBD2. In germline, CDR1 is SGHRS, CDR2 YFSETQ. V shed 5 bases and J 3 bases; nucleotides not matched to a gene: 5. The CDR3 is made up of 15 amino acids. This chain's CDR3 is CASSLLAGGTDTQYF. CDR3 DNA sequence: TGCGCCAGCAGTCTATTAGCGGGAGGGACAGATACGCAGTATTTT. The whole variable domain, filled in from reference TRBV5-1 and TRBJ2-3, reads KAGVTQTPRYLIKTRGQQVTLSCSPISGHRSVSWYQQTPGQGLQFLFEYFSETQRNKGNFPGRFSGRQFSNSRSEMNVSTLELGDSALYLCASSLLAGGTDTQYFGPGTRLTVL.

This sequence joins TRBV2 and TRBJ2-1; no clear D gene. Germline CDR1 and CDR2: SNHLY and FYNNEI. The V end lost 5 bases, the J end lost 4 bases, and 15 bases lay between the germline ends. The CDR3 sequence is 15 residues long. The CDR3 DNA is TGTGCCAGCAGTCCTCCAGAACTAATTTACAATGAGCAGTTCTTC. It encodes CASSPPELIYNEQFF.

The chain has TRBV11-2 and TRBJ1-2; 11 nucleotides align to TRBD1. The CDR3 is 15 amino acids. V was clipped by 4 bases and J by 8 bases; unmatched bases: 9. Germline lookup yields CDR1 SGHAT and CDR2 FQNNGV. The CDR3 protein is CASSSTGTGGEGYTF. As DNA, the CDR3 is TGTGCCAGCAGCTCCACCGGGACAGGGGGAGAGGGCTACACCTTC.

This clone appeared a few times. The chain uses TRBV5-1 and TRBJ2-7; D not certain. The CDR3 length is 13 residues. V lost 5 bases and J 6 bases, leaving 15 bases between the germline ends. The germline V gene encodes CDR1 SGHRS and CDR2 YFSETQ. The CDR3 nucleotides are TGCGCCAGCAGGAGAGAACGAGGAACCGAGCAGTACTTC. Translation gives CASRRERGTEQYF.